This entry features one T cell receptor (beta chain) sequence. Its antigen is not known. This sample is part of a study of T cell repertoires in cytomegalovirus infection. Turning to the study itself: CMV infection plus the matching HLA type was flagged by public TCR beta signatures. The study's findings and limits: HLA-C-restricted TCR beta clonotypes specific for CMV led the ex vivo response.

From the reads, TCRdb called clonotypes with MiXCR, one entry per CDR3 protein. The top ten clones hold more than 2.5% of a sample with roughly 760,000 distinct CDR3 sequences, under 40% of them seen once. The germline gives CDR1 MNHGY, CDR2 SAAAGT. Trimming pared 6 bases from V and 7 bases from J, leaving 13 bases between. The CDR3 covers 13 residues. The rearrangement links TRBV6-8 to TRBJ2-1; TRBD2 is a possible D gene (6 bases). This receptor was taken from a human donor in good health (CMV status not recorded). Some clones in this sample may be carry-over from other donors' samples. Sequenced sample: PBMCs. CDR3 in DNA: TGTGCCAGCAGATTGGGGACTCCAAATGAGCAGTTCTTC. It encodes CASRLGTPNEQFF.